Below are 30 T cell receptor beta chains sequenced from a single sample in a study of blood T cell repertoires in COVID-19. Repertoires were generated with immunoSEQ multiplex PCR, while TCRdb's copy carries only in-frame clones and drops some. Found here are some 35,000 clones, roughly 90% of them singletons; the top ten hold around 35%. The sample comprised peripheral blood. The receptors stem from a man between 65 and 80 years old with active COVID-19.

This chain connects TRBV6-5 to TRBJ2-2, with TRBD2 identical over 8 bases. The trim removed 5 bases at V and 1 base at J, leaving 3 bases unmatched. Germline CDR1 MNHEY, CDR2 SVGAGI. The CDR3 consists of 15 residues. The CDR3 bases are TGTGCCAGCAGTCCTACTAGCGGGAACACCGGGGAGCTGTTTTTT. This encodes CASSPTSGNTGELFF.

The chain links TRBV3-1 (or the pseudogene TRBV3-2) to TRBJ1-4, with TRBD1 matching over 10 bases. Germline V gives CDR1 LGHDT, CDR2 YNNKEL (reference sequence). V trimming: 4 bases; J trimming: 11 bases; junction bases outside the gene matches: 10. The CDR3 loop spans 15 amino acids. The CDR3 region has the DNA TGTGCCAGCAGCCCGGCCGGGACAGGGGCGGGCAAACTGTTTTTT. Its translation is CASSPAGTGAGKLFF.

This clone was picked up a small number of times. The CDR3 nucleotides are TGTGCCAGCAGCCCCGGGAACCTCCAAGAGACCCAGTACTTC. Its translation: CASSPGNLQETQYF. The rearrangement joins TRBV7-6 to TRBJ2-5, with a weak D call TRBD2 (5 bases). From germline, CDR1 is SGHVS and CDR2 FNYEAQ. Trimming cost V 5 bases and J 1 base, with 11 bases left between them. The CDR3 spans 14 residues.

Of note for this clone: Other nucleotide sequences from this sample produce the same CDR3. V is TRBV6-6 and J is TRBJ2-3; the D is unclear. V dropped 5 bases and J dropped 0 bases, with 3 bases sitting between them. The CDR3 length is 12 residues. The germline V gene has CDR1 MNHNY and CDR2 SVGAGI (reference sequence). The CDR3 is CASSPSTDTQYF. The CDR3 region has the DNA TGTGCCAGCAGTCCGAGCACAGATACGCAGTATTTT.

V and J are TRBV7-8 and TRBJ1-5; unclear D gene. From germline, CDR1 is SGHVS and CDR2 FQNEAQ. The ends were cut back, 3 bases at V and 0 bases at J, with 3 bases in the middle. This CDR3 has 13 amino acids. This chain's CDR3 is CASSFISNQPQHF. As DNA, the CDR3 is TGTGCCAGCAGCTTTATTAGCAATCAGCCCCAGCATTTT.

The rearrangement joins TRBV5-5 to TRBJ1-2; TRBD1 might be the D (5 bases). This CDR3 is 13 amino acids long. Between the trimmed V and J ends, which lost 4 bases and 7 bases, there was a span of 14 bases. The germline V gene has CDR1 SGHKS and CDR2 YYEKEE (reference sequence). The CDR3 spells CASSTWGGLGYTF. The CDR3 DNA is TGTGCCAGCAGCACCTGGGGGGGTCTTGGCTACACCTTC.

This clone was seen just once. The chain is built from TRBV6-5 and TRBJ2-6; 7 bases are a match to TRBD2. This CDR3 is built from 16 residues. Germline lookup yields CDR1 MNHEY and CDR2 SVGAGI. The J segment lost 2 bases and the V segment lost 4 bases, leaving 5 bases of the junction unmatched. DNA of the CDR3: TGTGCCAGCAGTTTGGAGAGCGGGACTGGGGCCAACGTCCTGACTTTC. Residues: CASSLESGTGANVLTF.

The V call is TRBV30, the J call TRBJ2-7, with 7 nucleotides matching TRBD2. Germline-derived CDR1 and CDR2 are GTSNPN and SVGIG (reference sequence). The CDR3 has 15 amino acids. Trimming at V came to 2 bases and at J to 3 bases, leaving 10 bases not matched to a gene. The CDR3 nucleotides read TGTGCCTGGAGTTCTGGGGGAGGGATTGTCTACGAGCAGTACTTC. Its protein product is CAWSSGGGIVYEQYF.

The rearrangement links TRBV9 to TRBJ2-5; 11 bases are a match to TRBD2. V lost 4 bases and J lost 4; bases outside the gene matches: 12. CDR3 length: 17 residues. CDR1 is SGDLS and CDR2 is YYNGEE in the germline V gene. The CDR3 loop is CASSPGGSGGARETQYF. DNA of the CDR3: TGTGCCAGCAGCCCGGGAGGTAGCGGGGGGGCCAGAGAGACCCAGTACTTC.

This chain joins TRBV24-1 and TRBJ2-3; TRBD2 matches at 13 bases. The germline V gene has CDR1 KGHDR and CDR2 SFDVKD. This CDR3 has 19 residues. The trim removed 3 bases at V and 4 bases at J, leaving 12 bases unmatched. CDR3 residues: CATSDASLTSGGAPDTQYF. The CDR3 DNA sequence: TGTGCCACCAGTGATGCTTCTCTTACTAGCGGGGGGGCCCCAGATACGCAGTATTTT.

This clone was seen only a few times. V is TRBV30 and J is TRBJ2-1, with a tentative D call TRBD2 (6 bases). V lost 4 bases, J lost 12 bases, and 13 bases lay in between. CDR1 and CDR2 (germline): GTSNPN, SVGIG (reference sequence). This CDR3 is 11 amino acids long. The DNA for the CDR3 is TGTGCCTGGAAACTAGCTCTGTTGCAGTTCTTC. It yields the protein CAWKLALLQFF.

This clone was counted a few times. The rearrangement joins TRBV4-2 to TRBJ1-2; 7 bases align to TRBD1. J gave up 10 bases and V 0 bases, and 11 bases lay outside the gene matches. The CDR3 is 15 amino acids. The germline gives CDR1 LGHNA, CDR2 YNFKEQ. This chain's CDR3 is CASSQDLAGQAAYTF. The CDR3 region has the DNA TGTGCCAGCAGCCAAGATTTAGCAGGACAGGCCGCCTACACCTTC.

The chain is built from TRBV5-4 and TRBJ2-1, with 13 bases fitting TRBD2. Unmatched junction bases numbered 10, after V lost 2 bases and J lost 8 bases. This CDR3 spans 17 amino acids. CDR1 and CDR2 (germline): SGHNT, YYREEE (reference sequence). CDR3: CASSLTSGRALVDEQFF. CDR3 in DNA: TGTGCCAGCAGCTTAACTAGCGGGAGGGCTCTAGTCGATGAGCAGTTCTTC.

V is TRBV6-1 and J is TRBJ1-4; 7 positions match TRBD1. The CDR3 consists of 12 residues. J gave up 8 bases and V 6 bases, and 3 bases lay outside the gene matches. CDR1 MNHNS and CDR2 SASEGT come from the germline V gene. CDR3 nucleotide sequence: TGTGCCAGCAGGACAGGGAAAGAAAAACTGTTTTTT. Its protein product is CASRTGKEKLFF.

This CDR3 is CASSSTGGSYNEQFF. The CDR3 DNA sequence: TGTGCCAGCAGCTCAACAGGGGGCTCCTACAATGAGCAGTTCTTC. The chain joins TRBV7-3 to TRBJ2-1; 8 bases map to TRBD1. This CDR3 region has 15 residues. The junction had 2 bases not matched to a gene; V was cut back by 4 bases and J by 0 bases. Looked up from germline, CDR1 is SGHTA and CDR2 is FQGTGA.

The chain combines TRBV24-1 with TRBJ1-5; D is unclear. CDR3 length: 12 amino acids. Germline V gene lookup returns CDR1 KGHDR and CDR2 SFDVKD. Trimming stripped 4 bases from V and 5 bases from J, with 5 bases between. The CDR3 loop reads CATSDPDQPQHF. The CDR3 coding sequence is TGTGCCACCAGTGACCCAGATCAGCCCCAGCATTTT.

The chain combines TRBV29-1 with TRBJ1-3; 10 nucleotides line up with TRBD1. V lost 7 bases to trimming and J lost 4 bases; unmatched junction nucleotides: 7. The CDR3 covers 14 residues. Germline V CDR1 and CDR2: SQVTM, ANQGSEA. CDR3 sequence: CSASWGQGGNTIYF. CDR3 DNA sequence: TGCAGCGCTTCATGGGGACAGGGGGGAAACACCATATATTTT.

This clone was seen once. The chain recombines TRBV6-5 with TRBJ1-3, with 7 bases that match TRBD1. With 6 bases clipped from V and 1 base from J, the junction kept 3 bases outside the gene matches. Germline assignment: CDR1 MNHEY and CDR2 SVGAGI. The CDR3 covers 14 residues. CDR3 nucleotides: TGTGCCAGCAGCGTACAGGGGTCTGGAAACACCATATATTTT. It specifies CASSVQGSGNTIYF.

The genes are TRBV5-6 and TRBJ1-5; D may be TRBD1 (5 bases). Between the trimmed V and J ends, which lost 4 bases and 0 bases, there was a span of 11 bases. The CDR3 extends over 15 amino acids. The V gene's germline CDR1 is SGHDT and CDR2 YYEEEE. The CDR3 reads CASSLTAYSNQPQHF. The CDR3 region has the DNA TGTGCCAGCAGCCTGACAGCATATAGCAATCAGCCCCAGCATTTT. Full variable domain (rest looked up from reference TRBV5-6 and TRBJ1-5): DAGVTQSPTHLIKTRGQQVTLRCSPKSGHDTVSWYQQALGQGPQFIFQYYEEEERQRGNFPDRFSGHQFPNYSSELNVNALLLGDSALYLCASSLTAYSNQPQHFGDGTRLSIL.

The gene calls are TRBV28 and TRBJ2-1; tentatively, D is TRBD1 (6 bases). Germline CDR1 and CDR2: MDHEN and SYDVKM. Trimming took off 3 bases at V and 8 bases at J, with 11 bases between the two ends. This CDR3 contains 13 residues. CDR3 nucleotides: TGTGCCAGCAGTTTTAGGGGGACCGATGAGCAGTTCTTC. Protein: CASSFRGTDEQFF.

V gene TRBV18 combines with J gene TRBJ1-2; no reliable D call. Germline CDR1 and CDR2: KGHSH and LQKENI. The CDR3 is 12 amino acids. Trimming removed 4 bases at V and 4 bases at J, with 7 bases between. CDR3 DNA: TGTGCCAGCTCACGCGAGGGCTATGGCTACACCTTC. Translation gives CASSREGYGYTF.

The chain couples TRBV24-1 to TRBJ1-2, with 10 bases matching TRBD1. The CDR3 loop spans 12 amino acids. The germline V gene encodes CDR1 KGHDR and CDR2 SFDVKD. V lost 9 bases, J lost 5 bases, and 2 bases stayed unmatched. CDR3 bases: TGTGCCACCGGGGACAGGGGATATGGCTACACCTTC. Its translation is CATGDRGYGYTF.

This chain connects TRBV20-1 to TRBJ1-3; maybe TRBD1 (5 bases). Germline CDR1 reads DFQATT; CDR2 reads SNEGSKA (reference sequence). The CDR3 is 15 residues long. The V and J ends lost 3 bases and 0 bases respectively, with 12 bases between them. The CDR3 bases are TGCAGTGCTAGTCGCCAGGGCCGCTCTGGAAACACCATATATTTT. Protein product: CSASRQGRSGNTIYF.

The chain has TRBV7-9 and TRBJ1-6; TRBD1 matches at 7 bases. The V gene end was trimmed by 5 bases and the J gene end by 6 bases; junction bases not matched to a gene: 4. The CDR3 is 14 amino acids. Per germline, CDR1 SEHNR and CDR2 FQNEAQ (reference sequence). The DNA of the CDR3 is TGTGCCAGCAGCGCCCGGGACAGTAATTCACCCCTCCACTTT. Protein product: CASSARDSNSPLHF.

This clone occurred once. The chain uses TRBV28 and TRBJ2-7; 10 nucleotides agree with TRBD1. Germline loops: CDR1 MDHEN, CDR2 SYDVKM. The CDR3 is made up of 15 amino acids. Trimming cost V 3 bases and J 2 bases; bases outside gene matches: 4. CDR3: CASSLLGQGPYEQYF. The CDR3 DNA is TGTGCCAGCAGTTTGCTGGGACAGGGGCCCTACGAGCAGTACTTC.

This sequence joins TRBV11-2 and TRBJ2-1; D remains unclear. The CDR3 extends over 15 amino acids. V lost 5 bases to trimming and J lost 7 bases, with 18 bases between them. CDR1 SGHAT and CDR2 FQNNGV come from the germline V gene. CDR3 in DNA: TGTGCCAGCAGCAAAACCTCCCCGAACGGGAATGAGCAGTTCTTC. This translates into CASSKTSPNGNEQFF.

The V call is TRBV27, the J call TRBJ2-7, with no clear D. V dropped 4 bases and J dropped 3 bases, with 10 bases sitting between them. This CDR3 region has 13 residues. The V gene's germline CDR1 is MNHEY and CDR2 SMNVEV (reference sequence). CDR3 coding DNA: TGTGCCAGCAGTTCTGCGCTCCTCTACGAGCAGTACTTC. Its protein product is CASSSALLYEQYF.

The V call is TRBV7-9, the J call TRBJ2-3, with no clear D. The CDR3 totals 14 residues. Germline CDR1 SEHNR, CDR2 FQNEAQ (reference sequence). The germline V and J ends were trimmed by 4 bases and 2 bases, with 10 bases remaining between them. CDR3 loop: CASSSRGVTDTQYF. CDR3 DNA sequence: TGTGCCAGCAGCTCCCGAGGAGTCACAGATACGCAGTATTTT.

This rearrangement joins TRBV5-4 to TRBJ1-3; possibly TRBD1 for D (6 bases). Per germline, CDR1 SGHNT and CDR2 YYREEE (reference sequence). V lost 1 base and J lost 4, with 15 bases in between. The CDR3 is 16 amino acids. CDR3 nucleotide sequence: TGTGCCAGCAGCTTGAACAGGGTGACTGGCGGAAACACCATATATTTT. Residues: CASSLNRVTGGNTIYF.

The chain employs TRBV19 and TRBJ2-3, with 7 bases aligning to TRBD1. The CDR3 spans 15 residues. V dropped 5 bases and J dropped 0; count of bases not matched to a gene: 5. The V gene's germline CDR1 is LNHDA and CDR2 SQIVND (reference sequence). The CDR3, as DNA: TGTGCCAGTAGTGCAGGGACAGTGAGCACAGATACGCAGTATTTT. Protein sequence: CASSAGTVSTDTQYF.